The rows below give T cell receptor beta chains drawn from one sample of a study of T cell responses to AZD1222 COVID-19 vaccine. TCRdb's table, derived via immunoSEQ multiplex PCR, lists solely in-frame clones and lacks some. The repertoire holds some 81,000 clones, with 80% to 90% as singletons. The sequences come from peripheral blood, collected 28 days after the second AZD1222 dose. Source of these receptors: an adult who received the AZD1222 COVID-19 vaccine. The CDR3 runs from the conserved cysteine through the conserved F or W. D genes are given only for firm matches. A clone size is listed for some rows: how often the clone was seen (once, few, many), or a class if it is expanded.

DNA,CDR3,J,size,D,V
TGTGCCAGCAGTACCTCCTACGGGGGCTTCTATGGCTACACCTTC,CASSTSYGGFYGYTF,TRBJ1-2,NA,NA,TRBV27
TGTGCCAGCAGTGCCCCCTGGGGAGGGACAGAGGGCACTGGGGAGCTGTTTTTT,CASSAPWGGTEGTGELFF,TRBJ2-2,NA,NA,TRBV6-1
TGTGCCAGCAGGCCCGGCGGGCAGTCGCACACTGAAGCTTTCTTT,CASRPGGQSHTEAFF,TRBJ1-1,NA,NA,TRBV7-2
TGTGCCAGCAGCCAAGTGGAAGCTCCCACAGATACGCAGTATTTT,CASSQVEAPTDTQYF,TRBJ2-3,few,NA,TRBV3-1/TRBV3-2
TGTGCCACCAGCACCCCTTACAGGGAAGTGTATGGCTACACCTTC,CATSTPYREVYGYTF,TRBJ1-2,NA,NA,TRBV15
TGTGCCAGCAGTGAAACTGGGACAGGGGGTCAGCCCCAGCATTTT,CASSETGTGGQPQHF,TRBJ1-5,NA,TRBD1,TRBV6-1
TGTGCCAGCAGCGCCGGAGGGAAAACCTACGAGCAGTACTTC,CASSAGGKTYEQYF,TRBJ2-7,NA,NA,TRBV9
TGTGCCACCAGTGATTTCAGGGTTGGCTACACCTTC,CATSDFRVGYTF,TRBJ1-2,once,NA,TRBV24-1
TGTGCCAGCTCACCCGGAAGCAAGAGCTCTGGGGCCAACGTCCTGACTTTC,CASSPGSKSSGANVLTF,TRBJ2-6,NA,NA,TRBV18
TGTGCCAGCAGCCCCCCAAGCTCGGTTGTTTCGAATGGCTACACCTTC,CASSPPSSVVSNGYTF,TRBJ1-2,NA,NA,TRBV7-9
TGTGCCAGCAGCTTGGAGGACAGGACAGGCTACACCTTC,CASSLEDRTGYTF,TRBJ1-2,NA,TRBD1,TRBV7-9
TGTGCCAGCAGCACTCCTTGGAGGCCTGAAGCTTTCTTT,CASSTPWRPEAFF,TRBJ1-1,NA,NA,TRBV7-9
TGTGCCCGAGGGGAGGCGCTTGGCTATGGCTACACCTTC,CARGEALGYGYTF,TRBJ1-2,NA,NA,TRBV6-5
TGTGCCAGCAGTTTAAACAGGGGGGTAGGGACCTACGAGCAGTACTTC,CASSLNRGVGTYEQYF,TRBJ2-7,NA,TRBD1,TRBV27
TGTGCCAGTAGTATAAGGGGTCGGTACAATGAGCAGTTCTTC,CASSIRGRYNEQFF,TRBJ2-1,NA,NA,TRBV19
TGTGCCAGTAGTGGGGGAGTACGCAATAGCAATCAGCCCCAGCATTTT,CASSGGVRNSNQPQHF,TRBJ1-5,NA,NA,TRBV19
TGTGCCAGCAGTCCCCGGGATCCCCCAGATACGCAGTATTTT,CASSPRDPPDTQYF,TRBJ2-3,once,NA,TRBV6-6
TGTGCCAGTAGTTCAACCGGGACAGGGGCTGCTGGGGCCAACGTCCTGACTTTC,CASSSTGTGAAGANVLTF,TRBJ2-6,NA,TRBD1,TRBV19
TGCGCCAGCAGCTTGGCTCAGGGTAGCTACAATGAGCAGTTCTTC,CASSLAQGSYNEQFF,TRBJ2-1,NA,NA,TRBV5-1
TGTGCCTGGATTATCCATAGAAACACCATATATTTT,CAWIIHRNTIYF,TRBJ1-3,few,NA,TRBV30
TGTGCCAGCAGCTTAGGGGGGCGAGAGACCCAGTACTTC,CASSLGGRETQYF,TRBJ2-5,NA,NA,TRBV11-2
TGTGCCAGCAGTAGTGAACGGGGTGAAAAACTGTTTTTT,CASSSERGEKLFF,TRBJ1-4,NA,NA,TRBV6-5
TGTGCCAGCTCAACCACCGGGACAAACGATCAGCCCCAGCATTTT,CASSTTGTNDQPQHF,TRBJ1-5,NA,NA,TRBV18
TGTGCCAGCAGTTTAAGCCTCGGGGGCAATCAGCCCCAGCATTTT,CASSLSLGGNQPQHF,TRBJ1-5,few,NA,TRBV28
TGTGCCAGCAGCCTCTCGGGGCCAGATACGCAGTATTTT,CASSLSGPDTQYF,TRBJ2-3,NA,NA,TRBV14
TGTGCCAGCAGCCAGCCGATCACAGGGCTAGGGGAGACCCAGTACTTC,CASSQPITGLGETQYF,TRBJ2-5,NA,NA,TRBV4-2
TGTGCCTGGAGTCCCGACAGGGGCTCCTACGAGCAGTACTTC,CAWSPDRGSYEQYF,TRBJ2-7,few,TRBD1,TRBV30
TGTGCCAGCAGATCGACAGTGCTCTCCTACGAGCAGTACTTC,CASRSTVLSYEQYF,TRBJ2-7,NA,NA,TRBV2
TGTGCCACCCTACTAGCGGGAGGGCCCAATGAGCAGTTCTTC,CATLLAGGPNEQFF,TRBJ2-1,NA,TRBD2,TRBV28
TGTGCCAGCCCCAGGTTAAGGTCTAATGAAAAACTGTTTTTT,CASPRLRSNEKLFF,TRBJ1-4,NA,NA,TRBV19
TGTGCCAGCATGCTCGGGGGGTCCACAGATACGCAGTATTTT,CASMLGGSTDTQYF,TRBJ2-3,NA,TRBD2,TRBV6-5
TGCGCCAGTAACGTCTTGGGGGGGACAGATACGCAGTATTTT,CASNVLGGTDTQYF,TRBJ2-3,NA,TRBD2,TRBV5-1
TGTGCCAGCCGGGACAGCCGCTCCGGAAACACCATATATTTT,CASRDSRSGNTIYF,TRBJ1-3,once,TRBD1,TRBV28
TGTGCCAGCAGTTTATTGGGATTCACCTATGGCTACACCTTC,CASSLLGFTYGYTF,TRBJ1-2,NA,NA,TRBV28
TGTGCCAGCAGCTTGCAGCGACTAGCTAGGGTTGAGCAGTTCTTC,CASSLQRLARVEQFF,TRBJ2-1,NA,TRBD2,TRBV5-4